A single sample is the source of the 27 T cell receptor beta chains below, sequenced in a study of blood T cell repertoires in COVID-19. Measured with immunoSEQ multiplex PCR; TCRdb has only the in-frame clones, and not every one. The sample yields over 45,000 clones, more than 75% seen once. The specimen sequenced was peripheral blood. These receptors came from a man older than 75 in a cohort sampled during active COVID-19.

The chain carries TRBV11-2 and TRBJ2-1; D is undetermined. Trimming took 6 bases from V and 7 from J, leaving 10 bases between them. CDR3 size: 12 residues. CDR1 and CDR2 from the germline V gene are SGHAT and FQNNGV. The chain's CDR3 is CASSPPRNEQFF. The CDR3 DNA is TGTGCCAGCAGTCCACCACGGAATGAGCAGTTCTTC. The full variable domain, rest sourced from reference TRBV11-2 and TRBJ2-1, is EAGVAQSPRYKIIEKRQSVAFWCNPISGHATLYWYQQILGQGPKLLIQFQNNGVVDDSQLPKDRFSAERLKGVDSTLKIQPAKLEDSAVYLCASSPPRNEQFFGPGTRLTVL.

The J gene is TRBJ2-1, the V gene TRBV4-3; 7 bases align to TRBD2. CDR3 length: 15 amino acids. In germline, CDR1 is LGHNA, CDR2 YSLEER. The J segment lost 8 bases and the V segment lost 0 bases, leaving 7 bases of the junction unmatched. CDR3 in amino acids: CASSQDKGGAHEQFF. The CDR3 coding sequence is TGCGCCAGCAGCCAAGATAAGGGAGGGGCCCATGAGCAGTTCTTC.

The rearrangement uses TRBV5-8 and TRBJ2-7; no definite D call. Germline assignment: CDR1 SGHTS and CDR2 YDEGEE. This CDR3 comprises 15 residues. The ends were cut back, 3 bases at V and 0 bases at J, with 13 bases in the middle. CDR3 protein: CASSSGLSSSYEQYF. The DNA for the CDR3 is TGTGCCAGCAGCTCGGGTCTCTCGAGCTCCTACGAGCAGTACTTC.

The chain has TRBV10-3 and TRBJ2-2; 10 positions match TRBD2. This CDR3 has 16 amino acids. Germline assignment: CDR1 ENHRY and CDR2 SYGVKD. V shed 5 bases and J 0 bases; nucleotides not matched to a gene: 3. This CDR3 reads CAISTTSGPNTGELFF. CDR3 sequence (DNA): TGTGCCATCAGTACGACTAGCGGGCCGAACACCGGGGAGCTGTTTTTT.

The chain carries TRBV6-1 and TRBJ1-2; D is unclear. Germline values: CDR1 MNHNS, CDR2 SASEGT. Trimming left V 2 bases short and J 8 bases short, with 15 bases between. The CDR3 consists of 14 residues. CDR3 coding DNA: TGTGCCAGCAGTGAAACCCCCTCTAATTTGGGCTACACCTTC. Protein: CASSETPSNLGYTF.

CDR3 loop: CASSLEPSGWSSGNTIYF. The DNA of the CDR3 is TGTGCCAGCAGCTTAGAGCCGAGTGGATGGAGCTCTGGAAACACCATATATTTT. The genes are TRBV7-2 and TRBJ1-3; D gene ambiguous. This CDR3 is 18 amino acids long. CDR1 is SGHTA and CDR2 is FQGNSA in the germline V gene. Trimming cost V 1 base and J 0 bases, with 16 bases left between them.

The CDR3 nucleotides are TGTGCCAGCAGCTCCCAGGGGAACACTGAAGCTTTCTTT. As protein: CASSSQGNTEAFF. The chain links TRBV3-1 (or the pseudogene TRBV3-2) to TRBJ1-1; D possibly corresponds to TRBD1 (5 bases). Germline-derived CDR1 and CDR2 are LGHDT and YNNKEL (reference sequence). This CDR3 has 13 residues. Trimming left V 5 bases short and J 1 base short, with 8 bases between.

The chain joins TRBV12-3 or TRBV12-4 to TRBJ1-2; TRBD1 aligns across 7 bases. The length of the CDR3 is 12 residues. Trimming cost V 3 bases and J 8 bases; bases outside gene matches: 3. The CDR3 DNA is TGTGCCAGCAGTTTTGACAGGGAAGGCTACACCTTC. This translates into CASSFDREGYTF.

The chain carries TRBV30 and TRBJ1-2; D is possibly TRBD1 (5 bases). The germline V gene encodes CDR1 GTSNPN and CDR2 SVGIG (reference sequence). The V end lost 2 bases, the J end lost 6 bases, and 13 bases lay between the germline ends. This CDR3 spans 13 amino acids. CDR3 coding DNA: TGTGCCTGGAGTATGGTAGGGACTGATGGCTACACCTTC. Protein product: CAWSMVGTDGYTF. Full variable domain (missing parts from reference TRBV30 and TRBJ1-2): SQTIHQWPATLVQPVGSPLSLECTVEGTSNPNLYWYRQAAGRGLQLLFYSVGIGQISSEVPQNLSASRPQDRQFILSSKKLLLSDSGFYLCAWSMVGTDGYTFGSGTRLTVV.

This rearrangement joins TRBV18 to TRBJ2-3; 7 bases align to TRBD2. The CDR3 loop spans 15 amino acids. CDR1 and CDR2 (germline): KGHSH, LQKENI. The ends lost 1 base at V and 1 base at J; junction bases unmatched: 2. The CDR3 coding sequence is TGTGCCAGCTCACCACGGGCGGGGGGCACAGATACGCAGTATTTT. Amino acid sequence: CASSPRAGGTDTQYF.

Of note for this clone: The sample carries other DNA sequences with the same CDR3. The chain carries TRBV5-1 and TRBJ2-5; D is perhaps TRBD1 (5 bases). The V gene lost 0 bases and the J gene lost 1 base, with 7 bases spanning the gap. Germline CDR1 is SGHRS and CDR2 is YFSETQ. The CDR3 spans 14 residues. CDR3 DNA sequence: TGCGCCAGCAGCTTGGGCCAGGGCCAAGAGACCCAGTACTTC. Protein product: CASSLGQGQETQYF.

There are a few counts of this clone. The chain links TRBV18 to TRBJ2-5; perhaps TRBD2 as D (5 bases). V was trimmed by 3 bases and J by 6 bases, leaving 20 bases between them. This CDR3 is 16 amino acids long. The germline V gene encodes CDR1 KGHSH and CDR2 LQKENI. This CDR3 is CASSPEAPSISKTQYF. CDR3 DNA: TGTGCCAGCTCACCGGAGGCCCCTAGTATCTCGAAGACCCAGTACTTC.

The chain uses TRBV6-5 and TRBJ2-5; 8 bases align to TRBD2. This CDR3 has 14 amino acids. CDR1 and CDR2 from the germline V gene are MNHEY and SVGAGI. V shed 7 bases, J shed 1 base, and the junction held 5 bases outside the gene matches. CDR3 amino acids: CASTGGLLQETQYF. In DNA form, the CDR3 reads TGTGCCAGCACGGGGGGGCTTCTCCAAGAGACCCAGTACTTC.

The rearrangement joins TRBV7-8 to TRBJ1-4; 10 bases are shared with TRBD1. Germline V gene sequence: CDR1 SGHVS, CDR2 FQNEAQ. V was clipped by 6 bases and J by 7 bases; unmatched bases: 8. The CDR3 consists of 15 residues. As DNA, the CDR3 is TGTGCCAGCAGATCATTGACAGGGGGCGGTGAAAAACTGTTTTTT. It specifies CASRSLTGGGEKLFF.

V is TRBV9 and J is TRBJ1-3; a weak D match, TRBD1 (6 bases). V lost 4 bases, J lost 0 bases, and 11 bases lay in between. The CDR3 covers 15 residues. Germline CDR1 SGDLS, CDR2 YYNGEE. CDR3 sequence reads: CASSPRGGSGNTIYF. Written as DNA, the CDR3 is TGTGCCAGCAGCCCCCGAGGGGGCTCTGGAAACACCATATATTTT.

The V and J genes are TRBV2 and TRBJ2-1; 11 bases line up with TRBD2. The CDR3 is made up of 16 amino acids. Germline V gives CDR1 SNHLY, CDR2 FYNNEI. V gave up 6 bases and J gave up 2 bases; unmatched junction bases: 6. The CDR3 spells CASRDLSGRAYNEQFF. The CDR3 DNA is TGTGCCAGCAGAGACCTTAGCGGGAGGGCCTACAATGAGCAGTTCTTC.

The chain uses TRBV6-5 and TRBJ2-7; no definite D call. The CDR3 is 14 amino acids. The germline V gene encodes CDR1 MNHEY and CDR2 SVGAGI. V was shortened by 2 bases and J by 1 base, with 9 bases between the two germline ends. This CDR3 is CASSYGPYSYEQYF. In DNA, the CDR3 is TGTGCCAGCAGTTACGGGCCATATTCCTACGAGCAGTACTTC.

This chain uses TRBV5-4 with TRBJ2-7; 10 bases line up with TRBD1. Germline V lookup: CDR1 SGHNT, CDR2 YYREEE (reference sequence). The CDR3 is 14 amino acids. With V trimmed by 3 bases and J by 2 bases, 2 bases remained unmatched. CDR3 loop: CASSSGTGAYEQYF. The CDR3 DNA sequence: TGTGCCAGCAGCTCCGGGACAGGGGCCTACGAGCAGTACTTC.

This clone was detected only a few times. The chain joins TRBV4-1 to TRBJ1-2; TRBD1 matches at 7 bases. The CDR3 consists of 15 residues. Trimming took 4 bases from V and 1 from J; bases not matched to a gene: 6. CDR1 and CDR2 from the germline V gene are MGHRA and YSYEKL. CDR3 sequence reads: CASSLNRGDNYGYTF. DNA of the CDR3: TGCGCCAGCAGCCTAAACAGGGGCGATAACTATGGCTACACCTTC.

The chain carries TRBV24-1 and TRBJ2-2; D is possibly TRBD1 (5 bases). The CDR3 runs to 13 residues. Germline V gives CDR1 KGHDR, CDR2 SFDVKD. V gave up 5 bases and J gave up 9 bases, with 12 bases separating them. The CDR3 is CATSAQGSRELFF. The DNA for the CDR3 is TGTGCCACCAGTGCCCAGGGTAGCCGGGAGCTGTTTTTT.

The gene calls are TRBV14 and TRBJ2-7; 8 bases fit TRBD1. CDR1 and CDR2 (germline): SGHDN, FVKESK. The CDR3 sequence is 14 residues long. The V segment lost 2 bases and the J segment 7 bases; nucleotides outside the gene matches: 7. Written as DNA, the CDR3 is TGTGCCAGCAGCCAAAGGACAGGGATGCGGGAGCAGTACTTC. Translating it yields CASSQRTGMREQYF.

The rearrangement joins TRBV5-1 to TRBJ1-6, with 7 bases lining up with TRBD1. The CDR3 sequence is 15 residues long. V trimming: 1 base; J trimming: 6 bases; junction bases outside the gene matches: 4. CDR1 and CDR2 (germline): SGHRS, YFSETQ. The CDR3 DNA is TGCGCCAGCAGCTTGACGACAGGGTTTAATTCACCCCTCCACTTT. Translating it yields CASSLTTGFNSPLHF.

The chain couples TRBV5-1 to TRBJ2-7; 7 bases agree with TRBD1. The CDR3 is made up of 12 amino acids. V dropped 7 bases and J dropped 3; count of bases not matched to a gene: 4. Germline values: CDR1 SGHRS, CDR2 YFSETQ. Written as DNA, the CDR3 is TGCGCCAGCCGGGACAGTAACTACGAGCAGTACTTC. Its protein is CASRDSNYEQYF.

The chain carries TRBV9 and TRBJ2-6; 8 positions agree with TRBD1. This CDR3 spans 16 amino acids. With V trimmed by 2 bases and J by 2 bases, 3 bases remained unmatched. Per the germline V gene, CDR1 is SGDLS and CDR2 is YYNGEE. CDR3 DNA sequence: TGTGCCAGCAGCGTGGTGGACAGGGCTGGGGCCAACGTCCTGACTTTC. Translation: CASSVVDRAGANVLTF.

This rearrangement joins TRBV4-1 to TRBJ2-5; 7 bases agree with TRBD2. The CDR3 length is 16 residues. The germline gives CDR1 MGHRA, CDR2 YSYEKL. With V trimmed by 2 bases and J by 0 bases, 6 bases remained unmatched. This CDR3 reads CASSQTPGLYQETQYF. The CDR3 coding sequence is TGCGCCAGCAGCCAAACACCGGGACTATACCAAGAGACCCAGTACTTC.

The chain joins TRBV3-1 (or the pseudogene TRBV3-2) to TRBJ2-1; 9 bases agree with TRBD2. This CDR3 region has 15 residues. J gave up 7 bases and V 5 bases, and 9 bases lay outside the gene matches. Germline V gene sequence: CDR1 LGHDT, CDR2 YNNKEL (reference sequence). The CDR3 nucleotides read TGTGCCAGCAGCGATCGACTAGCGGATCGAAATGAGCAGTTCTTC. Translation: CASSDRLADRNEQFF.

The chain couples TRBV6-1 to TRBJ2-3, with TRBD2 matching 8 bases. Germline CDR1 reads MNHNS; CDR2 reads SASEGT. CDR3 length: 18 residues. The junction had 10 bases not matched to a gene; V was cut back by 2 bases and J by 0 bases. The CDR3 nucleotides are TGTGCCAGCAGTGAATATTATCGTAGCGGGGAGAGCACAGATACGCAGTATTTT. Protein product: CASSEYYRSGESTDTQYF.